This T cell receptor beta chain was identified in a study of T cells after posttransplantation cyclophosphamide (TCRdb year 2016). At the level of the whole study: Using TRB sequencing, the study followed how the T cell repertoire reconstituted after myeloablative bone marrow transplantation in which posttransplantation cyclophosphamide served as GVHD prophylaxis. In 3 patients, TRB sequencing was also performed on up to 3 more blood samples taken 2 to 5.2 years after transplant, and in 4 patients, pretransplant blood was also TRB-sequenced. TRB sequencing was performed on blood from all 35 or so PTCy patients with 1-year posttransplant specimens. Samples from some 32 PTCy-treated patients and roughly 17 related bone marrow donors of those patients were subjected to antigen receptor sequencing. Public TRB sequences were compared against a database of over 3,000 sequences linked to responses to pathogens, tumor antigens, self-antigens and alloantigens. Because TRA and TRB clonality correlated tightly in about ten samples, the subsequent TCR analyses were limited to TRB only.

Peripheral blood samples were provided by related bone marrow donors on the day of marrow donation. Peripheral blood and bone marrow mononuclear cells were isolated by Ficoll-Hypaque density centrifugation and were cryopreserved. Paper-wide results and their limitations: At 1-2 months, donor-recipient similarity was low but rose over the first year, and the later blood repertoires were often dominated by donor CD8+ memory clones. Across 45 to 50 patients, TRB clonality was highly associated with recipient CMV seropositivity and CMV reactivation, and PTCy diversity was similar to diversity in CNI/methotrexate controls. The TRB repertoires of T cells infiltrating skin or GI tract showed only limited overlap with the TRB repertoires of T cells in blood.

This clone was detected a few times. There is no known antigen for this receptor. Per-nucleotide qualities are absent, and no much larger clonotype sits a single base away. Genomic DNA was the input for TRB sequencing, which was run either with the immunoSEQ assay at survey resolution or with the hsTCRB kit. Turning to the authors' computational methods: The immunoSEQ software handled initial read processing, and the LymphoSeq R package was used for repertoire analyses. Clonality was computed as 1 minus normalized Shannon entropy, and a Gini coefficient was also calculated for each TRB dataset. To infer phenotypes in unsorted samples, TRB sequences from sorted subsets of the recipient or donor were mapped onto unsorted samples from the same recipient. In its TCRdb copy, this immuneACCESS table keeps in-frame sequences only and misses some clones. Where compared with another copy, unresolved V genes explain less than half of these, and the others have no known cause. V and J calls and clone size are as listed in that table; D and trimming were resolved from the DNA. This sample has 30,000 or so clones, none of them a singleton. The ten largest clones capture approximately 2.8% of the sample.

As encoded in the germline V gene, CDR1 is SGHRS while CDR2 is YFSETQ. V loses 1 base at its end and J loses 11 bases; junction bases beyond the gene matches: 10. Spanning cysteine to phenylalanine, the CDR3 consists of 15 amino acids. The read is trimmed to its CDR3 DNA, 45 bases read in frame from base 1. The rearranged segments are TRBV5-1 and TRBJ1-5; 9 nucleotides in the junction match TRBD1. The source of this sequence is a woman aged 55-70 years in good health, CMV-negative, and a related stem cell transplant donor. The source material was PBMCs. In nucleotide form, the sequence is TGCGCCAGCAGCTTGTCGGGACAGGGCTTCCAGTCCCAGCATTTT. Its protein is CASSLSGQGFQSQHF. Outside the CDR3, residues come from the reference TRBV5-1 and TRBJ1-5 proteins, so the full variable domain is: KAGVTQTPRYLIKTRGQQVTLSCSPISGHRSVSWYQQTPGQGLQFLFEYFSETQRNKGNFPGRFSGRQFSNSRSEMNVSTLELGDSALYLCASSLSGQGFQSQHFGDGTRLSIL.